Listed below are T cell receptor beta chains from one sample, sequenced in a study of CD8+CD57+ T cells in acquired aplastic anemia. TCRdb processed the reads anew with MiXCR; each CDR3 protein has one entry. The sample yields about 180,000 distinct CDR3 sequences, less than 55% seen once. The material sequenced was sorted CD4+, CD8+, or CD8+CD57+ T cells (not recorded which) from PBMCs. The receptors were sampled from a human donor in good health. Both conserved end residues are part of each CDR3. Each record gives: V gene, D gene, CDR3 length, clone size, J gene, CDR3 DNA, CDR3 protein. D genes are given only for firm matches. Only part of the rows carry a size: once, few, many, or a class if the clone is expanded.

TRBV5-1	TRBD1	17	many	TRBJ1-2	TGCGCCAGCAGCTTGGTCCCAAGGACAGGGGCCTCGGAGGGCTACACCTTC	CASSLVPRTGASEGYTF
TRBV19	NA	14	many	TRBJ1-2	TGTGCCAGTAGTACACCGGGACGGAGCTATGGCTACACCTTC	CASSTPGRSYGYTF
TRBV19	TRBD2	14	NA	TRBJ2-1	TGTGCCAGTAAATTGGCGGGAGTAGACAATGAGCAGTTCTTC	CASKLAGVDNEQFF
TRBV19	TRBD2	16	few	TRBJ2-1	TGTGCCAGTAGTTCTGGACGGGGGGGAAACCCCAATGAGCAGTTCTTC	CASSSGRGGNPNEQFF
TRBV19	TRBD2	18	NA	TRBJ2-2	TGTGCCAGTAGTATAAACCCACTAGCGAACGCGAACACCGGGGAGCTGTTTTTT	CASSINPLANANTGELFF
TRBV5-4	NA	13	NA	TRBJ2-1	TGTGCCAGCAGCGGGGTATCCTACAATGAGCAGTTCTTC	CASSGVSYNEQFF
TRBV11-2	TRBD1	17	many	TRBJ2-7	TGTGCCAGCAGCCTCCAATCCGGGACAGGGTGGCTTTACGAGCAGTACTTC	CASSLQSGTGWLYEQYF
TRBV10-3	NA	13	NA	TRBJ1-5	TGTGCCATCAGTGACGGGAGGGAACAGCCCCAGCATTTT	CAISDGREQPQHF
TRBV7-9	TRBD1	12	NA	TRBJ1-2	TGTGCCAGCTCCCAGGGGGCCTATGGCTACACCTTC	CASSQGAYGYTF
TRBV24-1	NA	14	few	TRBJ2-5	TGTGCCACCAGTGATTTGGTCGGACAAGAGACCCAGTACTTC	CATSDLVGQETQYF
TRBV29-1	NA	14	NA	TRBJ2-2	TGCAGCGCTCAGGCAGCCGCGGGCACCGGGGAGCTGTTTTTT	CSAQAAAGTGELFF
TRBV6-1	TRBD2	16	NA	TRBJ2-7	TGTGTCAGCAGTGAATGGGCTAGCGGGGGTTCCTACGAGCAGTACTTC	CVSSEWASGGSYEQYF
TRBV30	TRBD1	14	many	TRBJ2-7	TGTGCCTGGAGGGGACAGATGAGCTCCTACGAGCAGTACTTC	CAWRGQMSSYEQYF
TRBV2	NA	15	NA	TRBJ1-5	TGTGCCAGCAGTGAGAGGCAGGCGAAGAATCAGCCCCAGCATTTT	CASSERQAKNQPQHF
TRBV10-3	TRBD2	15	NA	TRBJ2-7	TGTGCCATCAGTGAGGGAACGGGAGGGGCCTACGAGCAGTACTTC	CAISEGTGGAYEQYF
TRBV11-2	NA	15	many	TRBJ2-1	TGTGCCAGCAGCTTAGTCCCAGAACAGGGAACTGAGCAGTTCTTC	CASSLVPEQGTEQFF
TRBV7-2	TRBD2	15	many	TRBJ2-7	TGTGCCAGCAGCTTTACGGGAGGCATCTCCTACGAGCAGTACTTC	CASSFTGGISYEQYF
TRBV29-1	NA	11	many	TRBJ2-4	TGCAGCGTTCGAGAAGAAAACATTCAGTACTTC	CSVREENIQYF
TRBV7-9	NA	11	NA	TRBJ2-3	TGTGCCAGCAGCTTAGCGGAGATGCAGTATTTT	CASSLAEMQYF
TRBV7-9	TRBD2	13	NA	TRBJ2-7	TGTGCCAGCAGCCAAGGGCCTGGCGGGAGACGGTACTTC	CASSQGPGGRRYF
TRBV10-3	NA	13	NA	TRBJ2-3	TGTGCCATCAGTGTCAAAGGGGCAGATACGCAGTATTTT	CAISVKGADTQYF
TRBV24-1	NA	15	NA	TRBJ2-7	TGTGCCACCAGTGATTTGCAAGGGGGAAAGCACGAGCAGTACTTC	CATSDLQGGKHEQYF
TRBV19	NA	15	NA	TRBJ1-5	TGTGCCAGTAGTATTACCGTTCGGGCAAGTCAGCCCCAGCATTTT	CASSITVRASQPQHF
TRBV2	TRBD2	12	NA	TRBJ2-1	TGTGCCAGCAGTGGGAGCGGGGCTGAGCAGTTCTTC	CASSGSGAEQFF
TRBV25-1	NA	14	NA	TRBJ1-1	TGTGCCAGCAGAGCCAGGGAAGTGAACACTGAAGCTTTCTTT	CASRAREVNTEAFF
TRBV20-1	TRBD2	17	many	TRBJ2-1	TGCAGTGCTAGAGATCCCTTCGCGGGAGGTGCCTACAATGAGCAGTTCTTC	CSARDPFAGGAYNEQFF